The sequence of this TCR beta chain was determined in a study of blood T cell repertoires in COVID-19 (dated by TCRdb to about 2020). A note on the overall study: Samples covering the acute and convalescent phases of COVID-19 were provided by collaborators in the United States, Italy and Spain. The samples were drawn from two sources: the first 160 participants of the ongoing ImmuneRACE study, and fewer than 1,500 subjects contributed by 6 global collaborators. Where HLA class I and class II types were available, the types were taken from metadata supplied by the sample provider, not from assay-based typing. The material from the prospective study consisted of cDNA or gDNA derived from T cells, B-cell-depleted T cells, or PBMCs. Sample metadata almost always included a de-identified subject ID, COVID-19 status, age in years and sex. Subjects who had been exposed to COVID-19, were actively infected with it, or had recovered from it provided the deeply sampled blood TCRbeta repertoires that made up the dataset. The repertoires were made available in a free public database intended to serve as a resource for research on the immune response to SARS-CoV-2. The paper's findings and limits, for the study overall: Clinical and demographic metadata were provided uncurated, with the amount varying by source and participant.

Looking up the germline V gene yields CDR1 SGHDT and CDR2 YYEEEE. Germline trimming amounts to 2 bases on V and 3 bases on J, with 1 as the count of junction bases outside the gene matches. Counted from cysteine to phenylalanine, this CDR3 has 13 amino acids. The sequence is cut down to CDR3 DNA, 39 bases in frame from base 1. In Seattle, one collaborating source enrolled patients while the infection was active and tracked those patients longitudinally over the course of disease. The collaborating institutions used their own protocols to collect whole blood in K2EDTA tubes. Collaborator samples were shipped for TCRbeta analysis as frozen whole blood, isolated PBMCs, or DNA extracted from either sample type. TCRbeta CDR3 regions were amplified from genomic DNA by means of the immunoSEQ Assay, a bias-controlled multiplex PCR. In the authors' own workflow: Within the assay, amplification of reference gene primers was used to estimate how many nucleated cells each sample contained. To quantify the absolute abundance of each unique TCRbeta CDR3 rearrangement, sequence reads were collapsed and filtered. For each sample, productive Simpson clonality was calculated as the square root of Simpson's diversity index over productive rearrangements. TCRdb mirrors the immuneACCESS table, restricted to in-frame sequences. Some clones are absent from its copies; in checked studies, under half trace to an unresolved V gene, and the reason for the others is unknown. That table supplies the V and J calls and clone size; D and trimming were determined from the DNA. A total of around 280,000 clones appear in this sample, roughly 89% of them only once. The ten largest clones take up 11% of the sample.

As to this clone: The clone's antigen remains unknown. Base qualities are missing; no much larger clone stands one base away.

The specimen sequenced was peripheral blood. The clonotype comes from a woman in her 30s with COVID-19, enrolled during active disease. The chain employs TRBV5-6 and TRBJ2-7; TRBD1 lines up with 8 middle nucleotides. The DNA sequence reads TGTGCCAGCAGCTTCGACAGGGGCTACGAGCAGTACTTC. Translated, this gives CASSFDRGYEQYF.